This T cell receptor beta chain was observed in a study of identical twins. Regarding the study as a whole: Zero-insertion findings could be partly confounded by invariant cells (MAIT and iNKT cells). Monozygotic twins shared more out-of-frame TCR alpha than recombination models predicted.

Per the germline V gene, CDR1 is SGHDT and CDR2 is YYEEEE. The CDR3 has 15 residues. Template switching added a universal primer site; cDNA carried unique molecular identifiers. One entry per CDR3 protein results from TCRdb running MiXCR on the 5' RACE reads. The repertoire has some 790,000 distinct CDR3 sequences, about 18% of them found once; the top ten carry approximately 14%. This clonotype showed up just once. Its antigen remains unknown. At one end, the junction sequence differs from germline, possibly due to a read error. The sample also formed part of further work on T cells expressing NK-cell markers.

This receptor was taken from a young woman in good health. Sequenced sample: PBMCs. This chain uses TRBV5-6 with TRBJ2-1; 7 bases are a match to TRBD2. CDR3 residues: CAISFGRSSYNEQFF. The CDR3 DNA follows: TGTGCCATCAGCTTCGGGAGGAGCTCCTACAATGAGCAGTTCTTC.